These T cell receptor beta chains were read from a single sample in a study of graft-versus-host responses after intestinal transplantation. Using immunoSEQ multiplex PCR, the repertoire was profiled, and TCRdb retains in-frame clones only, with some absent. The profile covers under 100,000 clones, with about nine tenths appearing a single time and about 16% taken by the ten largest. Specimen: PBMCs, collected about 450 days after intestinal transplant. Receptors originate from a human patient who received an intestinal transplant, so some T cells may come from the graft donor. The CDR3 runs from the conserved cysteine through the conserved F or W. A D gene is named only where the DNA matches it firmly. Clone size, where shown, is once, few, many, or a class for clones that have expanded.

D	length	V	size	J	DNA	CDR3
-	16	TRBV11-2	-	TRBJ1-4	TGTGCCAGCAGCCCATTGGTGCGGGGCCCGAGAGAAAAACTGTTTTTT	CASSPLVRGPREKLFF
-	13	TRBV7-9	-	TRBJ1-4	TGTGCCAGCAGCTTACGGGGGGCGGAAAAACTGTTTTTT	CASSLRGAEKLFF
TRBD1	13	TRBV18	-	TRBJ1-2	TGTGCCAGCTCAGAGGGACAGGACTATGGCTACACCTTC	CASSEGQDYGYTF
-	14	TRBV7-9	-	TRBJ2-7	TGTGCCAGCAGCCCTGGGACGGGCGAAGGCGAGCAGTACTTC	CASSPGTGEGEQYF
-	13	TRBV5-1	-	TRBJ1-4	TGCGCCAGCAGCTTGGAGCCCGGGCCGGAACTGTTTTTT	CASSLEPGPELFF
-	13	TRBV19	-	TRBJ1-4	TGTGCCACCCAATCGTGGGGGGATGAAAAACTGTTTTTT	CATQSWGDEKLFF
-	12	TRBV12-1	-	TRBJ1-5	TGTGCGATCAGGGCCCGATTCAAGCCCCAGCATTTT	CAIRARFKPQHF
-	16	TRBV9	once	TRBJ1-6	TGTGCCAGCAGCGGCGTGGGGGCGCGGTGGAATTCACCCCTCCACTTT	CASSGVGARWNSPLHF
-	14	TRBV9	-	TRBJ1-3	TGTGCCAGCAGCGCGACAGGCTCTGGAAACACCATATATTTT	CASSATGSGNTIYF
-	13	TRBV6-5	-	TRBJ2-7	TGTGCCAGCATCCAGATCCCCAACTACGAGCAGTACTTC	CASIQIPNYEQYF
-	14	TRBV7-6	-	TRBJ1-6	TGTGCCAGCAGCCCACGGGAAAATAATTCACCCCTCCACTTT	CASSPRENNSPLHF
TRBD1	13	TRBV27	-	TRBJ1-2	TGTGCCAGCAGACCCGGACAGGGCGGCGGCTACACCTTC	CASRPGQGGGYTF
-	16	TRBV21-1	-	TRBJ2-3	TGTGCCAGCAGCCCGACCGGACGGGGGGGTCAGGGTACGCAGTATTTT	CASSPTGRGGQGTQYF
-	16	TRBV7-3	-	TRBJ2-3	TGTGCCAGCAGCCTACGGGGCGGGGGCTCCACAGATACGCAGTATTTT	CASSLRGGGSTDTQYF
-	13	TRBV6-1	few	TRBJ1-6	TGTGCCAGCAGTGAAGGCCCCGGGCAGCTCTACCACTTT	CASSEGPGQLYHF